Listed below are T cell receptor beta chains from one sample, sequenced in a study of blood T cells in healthy people across ages. In TCRdb, the 5' RACE reads were re-called with MiXCR into one record per CDR3 protein. The table lists some 710,000 distinct CDR3 sequences, about 47% of them singletons. Source material: blood. These receptors were taken from a man at least 80 years old in good health. CDR3s include the opening cysteine and the closing phenylalanine or tryptophan. D genes are given only for firm matches. Expanded clones are given a class, and other clones once, few, many or no size at all.

d_gene	abundance	v_gene	j_gene	CDR3aa	CDR3nt
.	.	TRBV7-2	TRBJ2-1	CVSSLLRSSYNEQFF	TGTGTCAGCAGCTTACTTAGGAGCTCCTACAATGAGCAGTTCTTC
TRBD2	.	TRBV5-5	TRBJ2-7	CASSPAGVGYEQYF	TGTGCCAGCAGCCCAGCGGGAGTCGGATACGAGCAGTACTTC
.	.	TRBV7-2	TRBJ2-7	CASSLGAPTGTYEQYF	TGTGCCAGCAGCTTAGGGGCACCTACAGGGACCTACGAGCAGTACTTC
.	.	TRBV5-1	TRBJ2-7	CASSPGAGKTYEQYF	TGCGCCAGCAGCCCGGGGGCAGGGAAAACCTACGAGCAGTACTTC
TRBD2	.	TRBV3-1	TRBJ2-7	CASSQGSGAIYEQYF	TGTGCCAGCAGCCAAGGAAGCGGGGCCATCTACGAGCAGTACTTC
TRBD1	.	TRBV7-6	TRBJ2-5	CASSFGPDREETQYF	TGTGCCAGCAGTTTTGGGCCGGACAGGGAAGAGACCCAGTACTTC
TRBD1	.	TRBV7-9	TRBJ1-6	CASSLRDRVDSPLHF	TGTGCCAGCAGCTTAAGGGACAGGGTTGATTCACCCCTCCACTTT
TRBD2	.	TRBV28	TRBJ2-7	CASSGRLAGVYEQYF	TGTGCCAGCAGTGGGAGACTAGCGGGAGTCTACGAGCAGTACTTC
.	few	TRBV24-1	TRBJ2-1	CATSGRDSYNEQFF	TGTGCCACCAGTGGCCGGGACTCCTACAATGAGCAGTTCTTC
TRBD2	.	TRBV18	TRBJ2-5	CASSPLTSRLKASEQYF	TGTGCCAGCTCACCATTGACTAGCCGACTCAAAGCAAGTGAGCAGTACTTC
.	.	TRBV12-3/TRBV12-4	TRBJ2-1	CASSFVPCNEQFF	TGTGCCAGCAGTTTTGTCCCCTGCAATGAGCAGTTCTTC
TRBD2	few	TRBV5-1	TRBJ2-1	CASSPLGGDEQFF	TGCGCCAGCAGCCCCTTGGGAGGGGATGAGCAGTTCTTC
.	.	TRBV10-3	TRBJ2-7	CAIPLVSYEQYF	TGTGCCATCCCCCTAGTCTCCTACGAGCAGTACTTC
.	.	TRBV3-1	TRBJ2-1	CASSQHRSSLREQFF	TGTGCCAGCAGCCAACATCGGTCCTCCTTGCGTGAGCAGTTCTTC
TRBD2	many	TRBV7-2	TRBJ2-3	CASSFRWTSPDTQYF	TGTGCCAGCAGCTTCCGGTGGACTAGCCCTGATACGCAGTATTTT
.	.	TRBV11-3	TRBJ2-3	CASSLDGGTITDTQYF	TGTGCCAGCAGCCTAGATGGCGGAACCATCACAGATACGCAGTATTTT
.	once	TRBV4-1	TRBJ2-1	CAARGTYNEQFF	TGCGCCGCCCGGGGAACCTACAATGAGCAGTTCTTC
TRBD1	few	TRBV12-3/TRBV12-4	TRBJ1-5	CASSSGTGTSTQHF	TGTGCCAGCAGTTCCGGGACAGGTACGTCGACCCAGCATTTT
.	.	TRBV12-3/TRBV12-4	TRBJ1-6	CASSLGGGNSPLHF	TGTGCCAGCAGTTTGGGGGGCGGTAATTCACCCCTCCACTTT
TRBD1	.	TRBV5-1	TRBJ1-1	CASSWRDRGNEAFF	TGCGCCAGCAGCTGGAGGGACAGGGGGAATGAAGCTTTCTTT
.	.	TRBV25-1	TRBJ2-5	CASSTTGAGETQYF	TGTGCCAGCAGTACAACAGGAGCGGGAGAGACCCAGTACTTC
.	.	TRBV5-1	TRBJ1-1	CASSLVAGIMNTEAFF	TGCGCCAGCAGCTTGGTAGCAGGGATAATGAACACTGAAGCTTTCTTT
TRBD2	.	TRBV6-6	TRBJ2-5	CASSRVAGGGQETQYF	TGTGCCAGCAGTCGAGTAGCGGGAGGAGGACAAGAGACCCAGTACTTC
.	few	TRBV6-1	TRBJ1-5	CASTLRYSNQPQHF	TGTGCCAGCACCCTTCGGTATAGCAATCAGCCCCAGCATTTT
.	many	TRBV9	TRBJ2-7	CASSVGHPGTSSYEQYF	TGTGCCAGCAGCGTAGGCCATCCGGGGACAAGCTCCTACGAGCAGTACTTC
.	.	TRBV12-3/TRBV12-4	TRBJ2-1	CASSPQGYGYNEQFF	TGTGCCAGCAGTCCACAGGGCTATGGCTACAATGAGCAGTTCTTC
TRBD1	few	TRBV20-1	TRBJ2-5	CSAVMGQLGETQYF	TGCAGTGCAGTTATGGGACAGTTGGGAGAGACCCAGTACTTC
.	few	TRBV5-1	TRBJ2-4	CASSKDSNHEQYF	TGCGCCAGCAGCAAGGACAGCAATCATGAGCAGTACTTC
TRBD2	.	TRBV4-1	TRBJ2-2	CASSPRTSGRIDTGELFF	TGCGCCAGCAGCCCCAGGACTAGCGGGAGAATCGACACCGGGGAGCTGTTTTTT
.	.	TRBV6-1	TRBJ2-3	CASTLPGIAADTQYF	TGTGCCAGCACCCTTCCGGGGATAGCGGCAGATACGCAGTATTTT
.	.	TRBV29-1	TRBJ2-1	CSAPRPGDLGDEQFF	TGCAGCGCCCCACGACCGGGAGACCTCGGCGATGAGCAGTTCTTC
TRBD2	many	TRBV28	TRBJ2-1	CASSLTSGIGFYNEQFF	TGTGCCAGCAGTTTGACCAGCGGGATAGGCTTCTACAATGAGCAGTTCTTC